This T cell receptor beta chain was sequenced in a study of shared clonotypes between healthy human individuals. Only in-frame clones appear in the TCRdb table, and some are missing; sequencing was by immunoSEQ multiplex PCR. The sample contains millions of clones, just over 90% of which appear only once. V lost 0 bases and J 3 bases, leaving 12 bases between the germline ends. CDR1 is MNHNY, CDR2 SVGAGI, per germline (reference sequence). CDR3 length: 15 residues. Sequences were obtained from naive CD4+ T cells sorted from blood. Subset noted: CD45RA+ positively selected. The chain uses TRBV6-6 and TRBJ2-7; D is perhaps TRBD1 or TRBD2 (5 bases each). The clonotype was recovered from a man aged 18 to 35 in good health. For the CDR3, the DNA is TGTGCCAGCAGTTACTCGAGGGGCAGGAGCTACGAGCAGTACTTC. This translates into CASSYSRGRSYEQYF.